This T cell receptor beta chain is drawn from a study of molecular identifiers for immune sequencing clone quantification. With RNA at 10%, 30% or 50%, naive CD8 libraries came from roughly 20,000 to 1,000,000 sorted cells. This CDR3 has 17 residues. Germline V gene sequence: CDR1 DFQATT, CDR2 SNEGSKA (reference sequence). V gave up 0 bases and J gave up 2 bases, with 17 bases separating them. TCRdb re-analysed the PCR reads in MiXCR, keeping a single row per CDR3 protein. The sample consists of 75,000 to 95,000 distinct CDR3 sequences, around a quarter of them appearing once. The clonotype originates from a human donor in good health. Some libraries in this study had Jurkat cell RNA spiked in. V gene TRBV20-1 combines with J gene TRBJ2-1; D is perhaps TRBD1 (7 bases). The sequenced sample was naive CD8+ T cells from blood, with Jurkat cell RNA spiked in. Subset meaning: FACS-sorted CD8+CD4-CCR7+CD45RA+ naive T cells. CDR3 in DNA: TGCAGTGCTAGAGACTCCGGCGGGACAGAAGCCTACAATGAGCAGTTCTTC. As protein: CSARDSGGTEAYNEQFF.